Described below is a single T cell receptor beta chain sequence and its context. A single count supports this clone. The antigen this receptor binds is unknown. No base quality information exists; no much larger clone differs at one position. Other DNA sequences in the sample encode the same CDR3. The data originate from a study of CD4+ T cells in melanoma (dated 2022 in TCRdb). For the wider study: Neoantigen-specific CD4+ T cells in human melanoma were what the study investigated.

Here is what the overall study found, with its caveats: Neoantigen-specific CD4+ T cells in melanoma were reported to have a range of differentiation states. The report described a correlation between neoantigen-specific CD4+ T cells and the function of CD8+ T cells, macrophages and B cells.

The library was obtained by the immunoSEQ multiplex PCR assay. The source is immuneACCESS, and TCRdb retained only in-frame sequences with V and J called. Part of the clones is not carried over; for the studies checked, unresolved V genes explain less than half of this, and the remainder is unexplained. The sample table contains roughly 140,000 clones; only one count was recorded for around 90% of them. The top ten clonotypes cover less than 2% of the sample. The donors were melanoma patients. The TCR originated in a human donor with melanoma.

CDR3 reads: CASSLEWGTDTQYF. The bases are TGCGCCAGCAGCTTGGAGTGGGGCACAGATACGCAGTATTTT. The rearranged chain carries TRBV5-1 and TRBJ2-3; the D gene is unclear. From cysteine to phenylalanine, the CDR3 is 14 amino acids long. Only the CDR3 region is kept as DNA, spanning 42 bases read in frame from base 1. From a lookup of the germline V gene, CDR1 and CDR2 are SGHRS and YFSETQ. The junction shows trimming of 0 bases on V and 1 base on J, plus 6 bases between the germline ends.